Presented here are 29 T cell receptor beta chains from one specimen sequenced in a study of CD8+ T cells in alopecia areata. cDNA prepared by RNA extraction and subsequent reverse transcription served as the template for sequencing. TCRdb's table, derived via immunoSEQ multiplex PCR, lists solely in-frame clones and lacks some. Of a few hundred thousand clones in the sample, roughly 56% are singletons; the top ten hold around 5.1%. Sequencing input: CD8+ T cells sorted from blood. The receptor source for this set is a human donor in good health.

This clone turned up a few times. V is TRBV7-9 and J is TRBJ1-2, with TRBD1 matching 7 bases. The trim removed 1 base at V and 2 bases at J, leaving 10 bases unmatched. The CDR3 extends over 17 amino acids. Germline assignment: CDR1 SEHNR and CDR2 FQNEAQ (reference sequence). CDR3: CASSLDPWGQPNYGYTF. The DNA for the CDR3 is TGTGCCAGCAGCTTAGACCCCTGGGGACAGCCCAACTATGGCTACACCTTC. Combining the CDR3 with reference TRBV7-9 and TRBJ1-2 gives the whole variable domain DTGVSQNPRHKITKRGQNVTFRCDPISEHNRLYWYRQTLGQGPEFLTYFQNEAQLEKSRLLSDRFSAERPKGSFSTLEIQRTEQGDSAMYLCASSLDPWGQPNYGYTFGSGTRLTVV.

This clone was seen a few times. The chain uses TRBV6-5 and TRBJ1-2; 7 nucleotides match TRBD1. The CDR3 totals 12 residues. The V gene end was trimmed by 6 bases and the J gene end by 6 bases; junction bases not matched to a gene: 4. Germline CDR1 and CDR2: MNHEY and SVGAGI. CDR3 region: CASSLTGDGYTF. The CDR3 nucleotides read TGTGCCAGCAGCCTTACAGGGGATGGCTACACCTTC.

A few counts support this clone. V is TRBV7-9 and J is TRBJ2-1; no clear D. The CDR3 loop spans 12 amino acids. V lost 5 bases and J lost 6, with 8 bases in between. Germline CDR1 reads SEHNR; CDR2 reads FQNEAQ (reference sequence). CDR3 protein: CASSQSPNEQFF. CDR3 sequence (DNA): TGTGCCAGCAGCCAGTCGCCCAATGAGCAGTTCTTC.

The J gene is TRBJ1-2, the V gene TRBV6-5; D call uncertain. In germline, CDR1 is MNHEY, CDR2 SVGAGI. Trimming stripped 6 bases from V and 4 bases from J, with 15 bases between. The CDR3 covers 14 residues. The CDR3 bases are TGTGCCAGCAGCACCCCAGGAGCCTTCTATGGCTACACCTTC. Its protein is CASSTPGAFYGYTF.

The rearrangement uses TRBV25-1 and TRBJ2-7; D unclear. The V and J ends lost 3 bases and 2 bases respectively, with 8 bases between them. CDR1 is MGHDK, CDR2 SYGVNS, per germline. The CDR3 runs 13 residues. CDR3 protein: CASSEGMAYEQYF. CDR3 nucleotide sequence: TGTGCCAGCAGTGAGGGTATGGCCTACGAGCAGTACTTC.

The rearrangement uses TRBV6-6 and TRBJ2-7; 8 nucleotides align to TRBD1. Trimming cost V 5 bases and J 9 bases; bases outside gene matches: 6. CDR3 size: 12 residues. CDR1 is MNHNY and CDR2 is SVGAGI in the germline V gene (reference sequence). The chain's CDR3 is CASSPGQGVQYF. The CDR3 coding sequence is TGTGCCAGCAGTCCAGGACAGGGAGTGCAGTACTTC.

The rearrangement joins TRBV11-2 to TRBJ2-7, with no clear D. CDR1 is SGHAT and CDR2 is FQNNGV in the germline V gene. The CDR3 contains 13 residues. With 0 bases removed from V and 3 bases from J, the gap between germline ends came to 6 bases. The CDR3 is CASSLDQGYEQYF. DNA for the CDR3: TGTGCCAGCAGCTTAGATCAAGGCTACGAGCAGTACTTC.

This clone occurred a few times. The V gene is TRBV5-6, the J gene TRBJ2-5; D uncertain. The CDR3 has 15 amino acids. CDR1 is SGHDT, CDR2 YYEEEE, per germline. V was cut by 0 bases and J by 1 base, with 10 bases left in between. CDR3 in amino acids: CASSLDRVAQETQYF. The CDR3 DNA follows: TGTGCCAGCAGCTTGGATAGGGTAGCCCAAGAGACCCAGTACTTC.

V is TRBV5-6 and J is TRBJ2-5; D is ambiguous. V was cut by 2 bases and J by 5 bases, with 13 bases left in between. The CDR3 totals 14 residues. Per germline, CDR1 SGHDT and CDR2 YYEEEE. The CDR3 nucleotides read TGTGCCAGCAGCTTTTCTCTGGGATGGGAGACCCAGTACTTC. Encoded protein: CASSFSLGWETQYF.

This rearrangement joins TRBV7-9 to TRBJ1-2, with 7 nucleotides matching TRBD1. Germline-derived CDR1 and CDR2 are SEHNR and FQNEAQ (reference sequence). This CDR3 comprises 16 residues. Trimming removed 5 bases from V and 5 bases from J; junction bases left unmatched: 14. In DNA, the CDR3 is TGTGCCAGCAGCCTGAATACAGGGGAACTATATTATGGCTACACCTTC. Translation gives CASSLNTGELYYGYTF.

This chain connects TRBV11-2 to TRBJ2-5; the D call may be TRBD1 or TRBD2 (6 bases each). The end of the DNA aligns better with TRBJ2-7, so the J call may be wrong. Germline CDR1 and CDR2: SGHAT and FQNNGV. CDR3 length equals 17 residues. The CDR3 sequence is CASSSPGWGREAYEQYF. The CDR3 DNA is TGTGCCAGCAGCTCCCCGGGGTGGGGGCGGGAAGCCTACGAGCAGTACTTC.

Regarding this clone: The junction and the germline gene differ at one end; a read error may be behind it. This chain joins TRBV5-1 and TRBJ1-2, with D possibly being TRBD1 (6 bases). CDR3 length equals 14 residues. Germline-derived CDR1 and CDR2 are SGHRS and YFSETQ. CDR3 in DNA: TGCGCCAGCAGTATTAGGGAGGGGGACTATCGCTACACCTTC. Its protein product is CASSIREGDYRYTF. Using reference TRBV5-1 and TRBJ1-2 for the parts outside the CDR3, the full variable domain is KAGVTQTPRYLIKTRGQQVTLSCSPISGHRSVSWYQQTPGQGLQFLFEYFSETQRNKGNFPGRFSGRQFSNSRSEMNVSTLELGDSALYLCASSIREGDYRYTFGSGTRLTVV.

This chain uses TRBV4-1 with TRBJ1-1; TRBD1 might be the D (6 bases). The CDR3 length is 14 residues. Trimming took 2 bases from V and 5 from J, leaving 12 bases between them. The germline CDR1 and CDR2 sequences are MGHRA and YSYEKL. This CDR3 is CASSQHRDKTEAFF. The CDR3 DNA reads as TGCGCCAGCAGCCAACACCGGGACAAAACTGAAGCTTTCTTT.

The V gene is TRBV6-7, the J gene TRBJ2-5; D is perhaps TRBD1 (5 bases). TRBV6-7 is an ORF, with its function uncertain. The CDR3 loop spans 14 amino acids. The ends were cut back, 6 bases at V and 1 base at J, with 12 bases in the middle. The CDR3 spells CASRPPGFQETQYF. The DNA for the CDR3 is TGTGCCAGCAGACCGCCAGGGTTCCAAGAGACCCAGTACTTC.

This clone was detected a few times. The CDR3, as DNA: TGCGTGGGGCCGAACACCGGGGAGCTGTTTTTT. Its translation: CVGPNTGELFF. This chain uses TRBV23-1 with TRBJ2-2; D is possibly TRBD1 (5 bases). TRBV23-1 is an ORF, and what it does is uncertain. The CDR3 totals 11 residues.

This clone appeared a single time. The chain uses TRBV2 and TRBJ1-2, with 9 bases fitting TRBD1. The CDR3 runs to 13 residues. Germline V gene sequence: CDR1 SNHLY, CDR2 FYNNEI. Losses at the gene ends were 8 bases for V and 8 bases for J; bases not matched to a gene: 9. The CDR3 DNA sequence: TGTGCCAGCGTACCACAGGGGGCGAGAGGCTACACCTTC. It codes for CASVPQGARGYTF.

This chain joins TRBV23-1 and TRBJ2-4, with TRBD2 as a possible D gene (6 bases). TRBV23-1 is designated an ORF whose function remains uncertain. This CDR3 has 13 amino acids. V was clipped by 7 bases and J by 7 bases, with 14 bases between them. In DNA, the CDR3 is TGCGCCAGCATTATGCGGGATTTGAACATTCAGTACTTC. It specifies CASIMRDLNIQYF.

J is TRBJ1-1 and V is TRBV12-5; D is possibly TRBD1 (5 bases). This CDR3 region has 13 residues. CDR1 and CDR2 (germline): LGHNT, FRNRAP. V gave up 6 bases and J gave up 4 bases, with 12 bases separating them. This chain's CDR3 is CASGDAGFTEAFF. CDR3 sequence (DNA): TGTGCTAGTGGGGACGCAGGGTTCACTGAAGCTTTCTTT. Full variable domain (rest looked up from reference TRBV12-5 and TRBJ1-1): DARVTQTPRHKVTEMGQEVTMRCQPILGHNTVFWYRQTMMQGLELLAYFRNRAPLDDSGMPKDRFSAEMPDATLATLKIQPSEPRDSAVYFCASGDAGFTEAFFGQGTRLTVV.

V and J are TRBV4-1 and TRBJ2-7; a possible D gene is TRBD1 (5 bases). The CDR3 is made up of 13 amino acids. Per the germline V gene, CDR1 is MGHRA and CDR2 is YSYEKL. Trimming cost V 2 bases and J 0 bases, with 5 bases left between them. The CDR3 is CASSQRGSYEQYF. In DNA, the CDR3 is TGCGCCAGCAGCCAAAGGGGCTCCTACGAGCAGTACTTC.

The rearrangement uses TRBV5-6 and TRBJ2-7, with 7 bases that match TRBD1. CDR3 length equals 13 residues. Germline values: CDR1 SGHDT, CDR2 YYEEEE. J lost 3 bases, V lost 3 bases, and 3 bases had no gene match. The chain's CDR3 is CASSSGQVYEQYF. For the CDR3, the DNA is TGTGCCAGCAGCTCTGGACAGGTCTACGAGCAGTACTTC.

This clone was observed a handful of times. The CDR3 DNA follows: TGCGCCAGCAGCCAAGGGGGACTGGGCCCGGATACGCAGTATTTT. Translating gives CASSQGGLGPDTQYF. This chain joins TRBV4-1 and TRBJ2-3; D perhaps matches TRBD2 (6 bases). Trimming removed 1 base from V and 6 bases from J, with 14 bases in between. The CDR3 consists of 15 residues. CDR1 is MGHRA and CDR2 is YSYEKL in the germline V gene.

This sequence joins TRBV29-1 and TRBJ2-1, with a tentative D call TRBD2 (6 bases). CDR3 length: 13 residues. Germline V CDR1 and CDR2: SQVTM, ANQGSEA. V was pared by 0 bases and J by 10 bases, with 13 bases between. CDR3 sequence (DNA): TGCAGCGTTGAAGAACGGCGGGGAGTGGAGCAGTTCTTC. Translated: CSVEERRGVEQFF.

The V gene is TRBV27, the J gene TRBJ2-1, with D perhaps TRBD2 (6 bases). The ends were cut back, 2 bases at V and 9 bases at J, with 11 bases in the middle. Per the germline V gene, CDR1 is MNHEY and CDR2 is SMNVEV (reference sequence). This CDR3 spans 13 amino acids. The CDR3, as DNA: TGTGCCAGCAGTTTACTAGCGATCCCTGAGCAGTTCTTC. It translates to CASSLLAIPEQFF.

In its sample, this clone was seen a few times. This sequence joins TRBV14 and TRBJ2-1, with 7 bases aligning to TRBD2. V lost 4 bases to trimming and J lost 10 bases; unmatched junction nucleotides: 4. The CDR3 is made up of 12 amino acids. Germline V CDR1 and CDR2: SGHDN, FVKESK. CDR3 region: CASSRTSGEQFF. The CDR3 region has the DNA TGTGCCAGCAGCCGGACTAGTGGGGAGCAGTTCTTC.

The rearrangement uses TRBV29-1 and TRBJ2-4; D perhaps matches TRBD1 (5 bases). V was shortened by 5 bases and J by 6 bases, with 11 bases between the two germline ends. The CDR3 consists of 12 residues. The germline V gene has CDR1 SQVTM and CDR2 ANQGSEA. CDR3 bases: TGCAGCGTTAGGCAGGGCCTAAACATTCAGTACTTC. Protein sequence: CSVRQGLNIQYF.

The genes are TRBV4-1 and TRBJ2-1; no firm D call. Trimming took 0 bases from V and 4 from J, leaving 10 bases between them. This CDR3 comprises 15 residues. CDR1 is MGHRA and CDR2 is YSYEKL in the germline V gene. CDR3 bases: TGCGCCAGCAGCCAAGATCGGCCCGCGTACAATGAGCAGTTCTTC. This encodes CASSQDRPAYNEQFF.

The V call is TRBV7-6, the J call TRBJ2-1; 10 nucleotides agree with TRBD2. Per the germline V gene, CDR1 is SGHVS and CDR2 is FNYEAQ. The V gene end was trimmed by 5 bases and the J gene end by 9 bases; junction bases not matched to a gene: 19. The CDR3 totals 18 residues. CDR3 amino acids: CASSLRVASGGASGEQFF. The CDR3, as DNA: TGTGCCAGCAGCCTACGGGTGGCGAGCGGGGGGGCTTCTGGTGAGCAGTTCTTC.

This clone was found a few times. This sequence joins TRBV5-1 and TRBJ1-6, with TRBD1 matching over 8 bases. The CDR3 is 15 amino acids. Unmatched junction bases numbered 5, after V lost 2 bases and J lost 7 bases. Germline V gene sequence: CDR1 SGHRS, CDR2 YFSETQ. The CDR3 sequence is CASSFAGQVNSPLHF. In nucleotides, the CDR3 is TGCGCCAGCAGCTTCGCGGGACAGGTGAATTCACCCCTCCACTTT.

V usage is TRBV2 and J usage is TRBJ2-5; 9 bases match TRBD2. Germline lookup yields CDR1 SNHLY and CDR2 FYNNEI. This CDR3 is 16 amino acids long. V lost 3 bases, J lost 7 bases, and 12 bases stayed unmatched. In DNA, the CDR3 is TGTGCCAGCAGTGAGGAGCTAGCGGGATTACTGGGGACCCAGTACTTC. Its protein product is CASSEELAGLLGTQYF.